Sequencing of this T cell receptor beta chain was carried out in a study of T cell changes during pregnancy in multiple sclerosis (dated by TCRdb to the late 2010s). Concerning the study at large: The study looked at changes in the T cell repertoire across pregnancy in women with multiple sclerosis.

The library relied on the immunoSEQ multiplex PCR assay. TCRdb obtained this table from immuneACCESS and retained in-frame rearrangements with V and J assigned. These tables miss some clones; where compared with another copy, unresolved V genes account for less than half of the shortfall, and the remainder is unexplained. In this sample the table shows tens of thousands of clones, around 90% of which occur a single time. The top ten clones comprise roughly 1.2% of the sample. Concerning this clone: Its recognized antigen is unknown. Nothing much larger sits one base from this clone, and base qualities are not available.

The clonotype comes from a female donor in good health, enrolled as a control in a pregnancy study. Sample: peripheral blood, taken after pregnancy.

The CDR3 protein: CASSLGPGSGGYTF. The nucleotide sequence is given as TGCGCCAGCAGCCTCGGGCCAGGGTCGGGCGGCTACACCTTC. In this chain, TRBV4-3 is recombined with TRBJ1-2, with a tentative D gene TRBD1 over 5 matching bases. The CDR3 starts with the cysteine, ends with the phenylalanine, and has 14 residues. The entry retains the CDR3 DNA only, 42 bases that are in frame from base 1. Sequences LGHNA (CDR1) and YSLEER (CDR2) are obtained from the germline V gene. V and J are truncated by 4 bases and 8 bases respectively, leaving an intervening sequence of 17 bases.